Presented here are 13 T cell receptor beta chains from one specimen sequenced in a study of cytomegalovirus exposure and HLA in healthy donors. Use of 60 Vbeta and 13 Jbeta primers characterized the PCR. Profiling relied on immunoSEQ multiplex PCR, and the TCRdb table lists in-frame clones only, not all of them. Found here are about 82,000 clones, 74% of them singletons; the top ten hold more than 5.5%. Sequences were obtained from PBMCs. The receptors shown here come from a woman between 50 and 59 years old in good health and CMV-seropositive.

In regard to this clone: This sample includes further DNA sequences coding for the same CDR3. The chain joins TRBV6-5 to TRBJ2-7; 13 nucleotides align to TRBD2. Germline V CDR1 and CDR2: MNHEY, SVGAGI. The ends lost 4 bases at V and 3 bases at J; junction bases unmatched: 3. The CDR3 is 15 residues long. The CDR3 loop is CASSSTSGRVYEQYF. The CDR3 DNA sequence: TGTGCCAGCAGTTCCACTAGCGGGAGGGTCTACGAGCAGTACTTC.

V and J are TRBV2 and TRBJ1-2, with TRBD1 matching 7 bases. With V trimmed by 0 bases and J by 8 bases, 3 bases remained unmatched. The CDR3 consists of 13 residues. Germline V gives CDR1 SNHLY, CDR2 FYNNEI. In DNA form, the CDR3 reads TGTGCCAGCAGTGAAGCGACAGGGAGCGGCTACACCTTC. It translates to CASSEATGSGYTF.

The V and J genes are TRBV7-2 and TRBJ2-1; D is undetermined. The CDR3 sequence is 15 residues long. In germline, CDR1 is SGHTA, CDR2 FQGNSA. Trimming cost V 5 bases and J 0 bases, with 11 bases left between them. The CDR3 is CASSASVSSYNEQFF. Here the CDR3 DNA reads TGTGCCAGCAGCGCCAGCGTGAGCTCCTACAATGAGCAGTTCTTC. Drawing the rest from reference TRBV7-2 and TRBJ2-1, the complete variable domain is GAGVSQSPSNKVTEKGKDVELRCDPISGHTALYWYRQSLGQGLEFLIYFQGNSAPDKSGLPSDRFSAERTGGSVSTLTIQRTQQEDSAVYLCASSASVSSYNEQFFGPGTRLTVL.

The rearrangement uses TRBV28 and TRBJ1-1; no firm D call. The CDR3 length is 11 residues. Looked up from germline, CDR1 is MDHEN and CDR2 is SYDVKM. The V end lost 2 bases, the J end lost 8 bases, and 6 bases lay between the germline ends. The CDR3 DNA is TGTGCCAGCAGTTTACCCGGGGAAGCTTTCTTT. It translates to CASSLPGEAFF.

V gene TRBV5-5 combines with J gene TRBJ2-2; 9 bases align to TRBD2. Germline CDR1 and CDR2: SGHKS and YYEKEE (reference sequence). The CDR3 is 17 amino acids. V lost 0 bases, J lost 4 bases, and 7 bases stayed unmatched. The DNA for the CDR3 is TGTGCCAGCAGCTTGGGCGGGAGGGCCTGGGGCACCGGGGAGCTGTTTTTT. Encoded protein: CASSLGGRAWGTGELFF.

The V and J genes are TRBV9 and TRBJ2-7; 10 bases map to TRBD2. The germline CDR1 and CDR2 sequences are SGDLS and YYNGEE. V was pared by 4 bases and J by 4 bases, with 5 bases of the junction left unmatched. The CDR3 loop spans 14 amino acids. Here the CDR3 DNA reads TGTGCCAGCAGCCCCCGACTAGCGGGTTACGAGCAGTACTTC. It encodes CASSPRLAGYEQYF.

The chain carries TRBV9 and TRBJ1-5; 9 bases are a match to TRBD1. This CDR3 contains 14 residues. With V trimmed by 4 bases and J by 8 bases, 7 bases remained unmatched. Germline V lookup: CDR1 SGDLS, CDR2 YYNGEE. The chain's CDR3 is CASSPGQGPKPQHF. The CDR3 DNA reads as TGTGCCAGCAGCCCTGGACAGGGGCCCAAGCCCCAGCATTTT.

The chain carries TRBV10-3 and TRBJ2-2, with D possibly being TRBD1 (5 bases). Deletions cut 6 bases from V and 5 bases from J, with 7 bases between. Looked up from germline, CDR1 is ENHRY and CDR2 is SYGVKD. This CDR3 has 12 amino acids. The DNA of the CDR3 is TGTGCCATCAGAAAGGGGACCGGGGAGCTGTTTTTT. It encodes CAIRKGTGELFF.

The chain recombines TRBV7-4 with TRBJ1-5; 9 bases are a match to TRBD1. The CDR3 has 16 residues. V shed 5 bases, J shed 5 bases, and the junction held 10 bases outside the gene matches. The germline gives CDR1 SGHVT, CDR2 SQSDAQ. CDR3 amino acids: CASSHRDREVYQPQHF. CDR3 coding DNA: TGTGCCAGCAGCCACCGGGACAGGGAAGTGTATCAGCCCCAGCATTTT.

The V and J genes are TRBV4-2 and TRBJ1-1; 8 bases match TRBD1. Per the germline V gene, CDR1 is LGHNA and CDR2 is YNFKEQ. The CDR3 is made up of 15 amino acids. Trimming removed 3 bases from V and 1 base from J; junction bases left unmatched: 4. DNA for the CDR3: TGTGCCAGCAGCCAGGGGACAGGAGGGAACACTGAAGCTTTCTTT. It is translated as CASSQGTGGNTEAFF.

The chain joins TRBV29-1 to TRBJ2-7, with D maybe TRBD1 (6 bases). Germline-derived CDR1 and CDR2 are SQVTM and ANQGSEA. V was pared by 6 bases and J by 1 base, with 10 bases between. The CDR3 covers 12 residues. The CDR3 sequence is CSVFGTSYEQYF. The CDR3 DNA sequence: TGCAGCGTGTTCGGGACATCCTACGAGCAGTACTTC.

This clone was recorded once. The chain has TRBV12-1 and TRBJ1-3. TRBV12-1 is tagged as a pseudogene. The CDR3 has 11 amino acids. CDR3 nucleotides: TGTGCCAGCAGTCCGCGGGGCACCATATATTTT. Translation: CASSPRGTIYF.

The V gene is TRBV7-6, the J gene TRBJ2-7; 10 bases fit TRBD1. CDR3 length equals 14 residues. V was clipped by 3 bases and J by 4 bases; unmatched bases: 3. The germline V gene has CDR1 SGHVS and CDR2 FNYEAQ. The CDR3 bases are TGTGCCAGCAGCTTGAAGGGACAGGGGTACGAGCAGTACTTC. This codes for CASSLKGQGYEQYF.